The clone carrying this T cell receptor beta chain has a count of ten or more. The antigen remains undetermined. MiXCR was run by TCRdb on the 5' RACE reads, yielding one entry per CDR3 protein. This table holds 1.5 million to 2 million distinct CDR3 sequences, under 35% found once. The J segment lost 7 bases and the V segment lost 8 bases, leaving 4 bases of the junction unmatched. The CDR3 is 13 amino acids. From germline, CDR1 is SNHLY and CDR2 FYNNEI. This sample is drawn from a study of identical twins. General observations from the study: Because invariant MAIT and iNKT cells could be present, zero-insertion analyses could be partly confounded. Models, which agreed with sharing between unrelated individuals, nonetheless underestimated the out-of-frame TCR alpha sharing seen in monozygotic twins. Conclusions rested on cross-sectional statistics rather than following the same donors.

Healthy Caucasians, and only they, were the donors. This chain connects TRBV2 to TRBJ1-4; 10 bases map to TRBD1. This TCR was sampled from a newborn girl in good health. Sequenced input: cord blood. The CDR3 nucleotides are TGTGCCAGCTCCGGGACAGGGGTTGAAAAACTGTTTTTT. This translates into CASSGTGVEKLFF. The full variable domain, completed using reference TRBV2 and TRBJ1-4, is EPEVTQTPSHQVTQMGQEVILRCVPISNHLYFYWYRQILGQKVEFLVSFYNNEISEKSEIFDDQFSVERPDGSNFTLKIRSTKLEDSAMYFCASSGTGVEKLFFGSGTQLSVL.